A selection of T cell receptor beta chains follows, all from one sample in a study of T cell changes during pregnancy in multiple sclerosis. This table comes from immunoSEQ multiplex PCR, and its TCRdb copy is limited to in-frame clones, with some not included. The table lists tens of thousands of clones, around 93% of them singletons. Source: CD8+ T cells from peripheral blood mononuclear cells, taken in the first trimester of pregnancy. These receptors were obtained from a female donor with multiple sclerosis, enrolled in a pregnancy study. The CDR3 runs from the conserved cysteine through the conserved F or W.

CDR3 protein: CASSEAEWTSGRPGELFF
J gene: TRBJ2-2
V gene: TRBV6-1

CDR3 protein: CASSLDGTYEQYF
J gene: TRBJ2-7
V gene: TRBV27

CDR3 protein: CASRTLGGVTEAFF
J gene: TRBJ1-1
V gene: TRBV27

CDR3 protein: CASSQDGLYNEQFF
J gene: TRBJ2-1
V gene: TRBV4-3

CDR3 protein: CASSATSGSGEQYF
J gene: TRBJ2-7
V gene: TRBV5-4

CDR3 protein: CASSTKGGQGASGANVLTF
J gene: TRBJ2-6
V gene: TRBV27

CDR3 protein: CASSEAGGTDTQYF
J gene: TRBJ2-3
V gene: TRBV6-4

CDR3 protein: CASSSGTGGAETQYF
J gene: TRBJ2-5
V gene: TRBV7-8

CDR3 protein: CASSWEGDEQFF
J gene: TRBJ2-1
V gene: TRBV27

CDR3 protein: CASSFRGIGTEAFF
J gene: TRBJ1-1
V gene: TRBV27

CDR3 protein: CASSLEGRGNTEAFF
J gene: TRBJ1-1
V gene: TRBV5-4

CDR3 protein: CASSPDRGLGNTIYF
J gene: TRBJ1-3
V gene: TRBV4-1

CDR3 protein: CASRGTGGTEAFF
J gene: TRBJ1-1
V gene: TRBV19

CDR3 protein: CASSGLADKAGTGELFF
J gene: TRBJ2-2
V gene: TRBV7-9

CDR3 protein: CASSQAVADRVGTEAFF
J gene: TRBJ1-1
V gene: TRBV4-3

CDR3 protein: CSSPGLAGGRETQYF
J gene: TRBJ2-5
V gene: TRBV29-1

CDR3 protein: CASSVGQGYDIQYF
J gene: TRBJ2-4
V gene: TRBV11-2

CDR3 protein: CASSQDRAGREAFF
J gene: TRBJ1-1
V gene: TRBV4-3

CDR3 protein: CASTIEIWEETQYF
J gene: TRBJ2-5
V gene: TRBV11-1

CDR3 protein: CSVEVGTGGETQYF
J gene: TRBJ2-5
V gene: TRBV29-1

CDR3 protein: CATLLRDRVHEQYF
J gene: TRBJ2-7
V gene: TRBV10-3

CDR3 protein: CATSGGKLFF
J gene: TRBJ1-4
V gene: TRBV2

CDR3 protein: CASSPTDEQFF
J gene: TRBJ2-1
V gene: TRBV7-9

CDR3 protein: CASYPDRPSYNEQFF
J gene: TRBJ2-1
V gene: TRBV7-9

CDR3 protein: CASSFGTTNNEQFF
J gene: TRBJ2-1
V gene: TRBV27

CDR3 protein: CSVYPGTASMGELFF
J gene: TRBJ2-2
V gene: TRBV29-1

CDR3 protein: CASSLGTGVSYGYTF
J gene: TRBJ1-2
V gene: TRBV27

CDR3 protein: CASSWGTGHNEQFF
J gene: TRBJ2-1
V gene: TRBV13